The present TCR beta chain was sequenced within a study of blood T cell repertoires in COVID-19. Looking at the study overall: Spain, Italy and the United States supplied samples that represented acute and convalescent COVID-19.

The CDR3 sequence is 16 residues long. V lost 3 bases to trimming and J lost 5 bases; unmatched junction nucleotides: 8. Germline assignment: CDR1 KGHSH and CDR2 LQKENI. This clone has only one observation. Data came from immunoSEQ multiplex PCR; TCRdb stores just in-frame clones and leaves some out. The sample has 110,000 or so clones; around 80% are singletons. The material sequenced was peripheral blood. V is TRBV18 and J is TRBJ1-5; 9 bases align to TRBD1. This TCR derives from an elderly woman with acute or convalescent COVID-19. The CDR3 is CASSPGGQGVDQPQHF. DNA of the CDR3: TGTGCCAGCTCACCGGGGGGACAGGGCGTCGATCAGCCCCAGCATTTT.